The clone carrying this T cell receptor beta chain was seen more than once but under ten times. Its antigen remains unknown. V was shortened by 3 bases and J by 8 bases, with 22 bases between the two germline ends. The CDR3 is made up of 15 amino acids. Germline CDR1 DFQATT, CDR2 SNEGSKA (reference sequence). The data stem from a study of post-analysis software for immune sequencing data. Findings and limits, study-wide: Samples sharing a preparation batch grouped tightly together when assessed by F measure. Among multiple sclerosis patients, normalized Chao1 diversity was significantly below that of controls. Elevated frequency relative to controls characterized about 5 TRBV segments in patients, TRBV5-6, TRBV5-1 and TRBV20-1 among them.

Tagging with unique molecular identifiers was a feature of the TCR beta cDNA libraries. Researchers reported roughly 0.5 million cDNA molecules coming from about 0.98 to 11 million T cells. TCRdb called the PCR reads again in MiXCR, with one record for every CDR3 protein. The table lists about 620,000 distinct CDR3 sequences, roughly 47% of them singletons. The sequenced sample consisted of blood. This TCR came from a girl aged 5-17 years with multiple sclerosis. V is TRBV20-1 and J is TRBJ1-2, with TRBD1 as a possible D gene (5 bases). The CDR3 coding sequence is TGCAGTGCTAGTCCAACTTCGTGGGGGGAGGGAGGCTACACCTTC. Translating gives CSASPTSWGEGGYTF.